These 12 T cell receptor beta chains came from one sample sequenced in a study of beta chain features in type 1 diabetes. The entirety of the isolated RNA underwent reverse transcription, so expressed TCRB transcripts were sequenced. Repertoires were generated with immunoSEQ multiplex PCR, while TCRdb's copy carries only in-frame clones and drops some. The sample shows roughly 250,000 clones, over 8.5% of them seen only once. The sequencing input was naive CD4+ T cells from blood. The receptor source for this set is a woman aged 18-35 years in good health.

This chain connects TRBV2 to TRBJ2-1, with a weak D call TRBD1 (6 bases). The V end lost 0 bases, the J end lost 2 bases, and 14 bases lay between the germline ends. The CDR3 runs to 17 residues. Germline V gene sequence: CDR1 SNHLY, CDR2 FYNNEI. The CDR3 DNA is TGTGCCAGCAGTGAAGCGGGGACAAATCCTGCCTACAATGAGCAGTTCTTC. It encodes CASSEAGTNPAYNEQFF. The entire variable domain, with the rest obtained from reference TRBV2 and TRBJ2-1, is as follows: EPEVTQTPSHQVTQMGQEVILRCVPISNHLYFYWYRQILGQKVEFLVSFYNNEISEKSEIFDDQFSVERPDGSNFTLKIRSTKLEDSAMYFCASSEAGTNPAYNEQFFGPGTRLTVL.

The chain is built from TRBV2 and TRBJ2-2, with D unclear. The CDR3 runs to 15 residues. The germline gives CDR1 SNHLY, CDR2 FYNNEI. V lost 1 base and J lost 1, with 7 bases in between. As DNA, the CDR3 is TGTGCCAGCAGTGAAGGTCTATGGAACACCGGGGAGCTGTTTTTT. Its translation is CASSEGLWNTGELFF.

This clone was found a few times. V usage is TRBV15 and J usage is TRBJ2-2; no reliable D call. Germline V gene sequence: CDR1 LNHNV, CDR2 YYDKDF (reference sequence). V lost 5 bases, J lost 6 bases, and 16 bases lay in between. The CDR3 extends over 15 amino acids. Here the CDR3 DNA reads TGTGCCACCAGCTCCGGGTTTCGAGGTGCCGGGGAGCTGTTTTTT. Its translation: CATSSGFRGAGELFF.

This clone was seen ten or more times. This chain connects TRBV7-9 to TRBJ1-5, with D perhaps TRBD1 (5 bases). Germline V gives CDR1 SEHNR, CDR2 FQNEAQ (reference sequence). V was trimmed by 8 bases and J by 5 bases, leaving 10 bases between them. The CDR3 contains 12 residues. CDR3 bases: TGTGCCAGCGGAGAACAGGATCAGCCCCAGCATTTT. Protein product: CASGEQDQPQHF.

The chain uses TRBV5-4 and TRBJ2-3; 9 bases line up with TRBD2. The V gene's germline CDR1 is SGHNT and CDR2 YYREEE (reference sequence). The length of the CDR3 is 15 residues. Trimming cost V 4 bases and J 14 bases; bases outside gene matches: 17. CDR3 in amino acids: CASSSGRQGVEFAYF. The CDR3 DNA sequence: TGTGCCAGCAGCAGCGGGAGGCAGGGGGTCGAGTTTGCGTATTTT.

The V and J genes are TRBV5-8 and TRBJ2-4; no clear D gene. The germline CDR1 and CDR2 sequences are SGHTS and YDEGEE. V lost 0 bases and J 0 bases, leaving 10 bases between the germline ends. This CDR3 comprises 16 residues. The CDR3 DNA sequence: TGTGCCAGCAGCTTGGGAGGAGCTCTAGCCAAAAACATTCAGTACTTC. Amino acids: CASSLGGALAKNIQYF.

This chain joins TRBV27 and TRBJ2-1; no definite D call. V shed 3 bases and J shed 4 bases, with 10 bases lying between them. The CDR3 is made up of 14 amino acids. The germline gives CDR1 MNHEY, CDR2 SMNVEV (reference sequence). The CDR3 DNA sequence: TGTGCCAGCAGTTTTTTTGCAGGTTACAATGAGCAGTTCTTC. This gives the protein CASSFFAGYNEQFF.

V usage is TRBV5-1 and J usage is TRBJ2-5; D remains ambiguous. In germline, CDR1 is SGHRS, CDR2 YFSETQ. This CDR3 is built from 13 residues. V lost 0 bases and J lost 5, with 8 bases in between. This chain's CDR3 is CASSLGERETQYF. The CDR3, as DNA: TGCGCCAGCAGCTTGGGCGAGAGGGAGACCCAGTACTTC.

The chain has TRBV15 and TRBJ1-5; 7 bases are a match to TRBD1. Trimming took 0 bases from V and 9 from J; bases not matched to a gene: 8. This CDR3 spans 15 amino acids. Germline assignment: CDR1 LNHNV and CDR2 YYDKDF (reference sequence). The chain's CDR3 is CATSREGTASRPQHF. The CDR3 region has the DNA TGTGCCACCAGCAGAGAAGGGACAGCTAGCAGGCCCCAGCATTTT.

This clone was seen only a few times. The rearrangement uses TRBV6-6 and TRBJ2-7; possibly TRBD2 for D (5 bases). The V gene's germline CDR1 is MNHNY and CDR2 SVGAGI (reference sequence). The CDR3 is 13 amino acids. Trimming shortened V by 4 bases and J by 3 bases, and 10 bases separated the two germline ends. CDR3 protein: CASSSRRGYEQYF. The CDR3 DNA follows: TGTGCCAGCAGTTCCAGACGGGGCTACGAGCAGTACTTC.

This clone has a handful of counts. The rearrangement joins TRBV30 to TRBJ1-6; 9 nucleotides match TRBD1. This CDR3 has 15 amino acids. V shed 0 bases, J shed 9 bases, and the junction held 6 bases outside the gene matches. Germline V lookup: CDR1 GTSNPN, CDR2 SVGIG (reference sequence). CDR3 coding DNA: TGTGCCTGGAGTGTCGGGGGGACAGGGTTTTCACCCCTCCACTTT. This translates into CAWSVGGTGFSPLHF. Together with reference TRBV30 and TRBJ1-6, the CDR3 gives the full variable domain: SQTIHQWPATLVQPVGSPLSLECTVEGTSNPNLYWYRQAAGRGLQLLFYSVGIGQISSEVPQNLSASRPQDRQFILSSKKLLLSDSGFYLCAWSVGGTGFSPLHFGNGTRLTVT.

This clone was counted only a few times. The chain has TRBV30 and TRBJ2-7; the D gene is possibly TRBD2 (6 bases). The CDR3 is 15 amino acids. Germline V gene lookup returns CDR1 GTSNPN and CDR2 SVGIG (reference sequence). V dropped 3 bases and J dropped 3 bases, with 18 bases sitting between them. This CDR3 reads CAWSGLSGRIYEQYF. In DNA, the CDR3 is TGTGCCTGGAGCGGACTTTCCGGGAGAATCTACGAGCAGTACTTC.